This T cell receptor beta chain was sequenced for a study of blood T cell repertoires in COVID-19 (TCRdb year 2020). About the study as a whole: The collaborator samples originated in the United States, Italy and Spain and spanned the acute and convalescent phases of COVID-19. Deeply sampled blood TCRbeta repertoires from subjects exposed to, actively infected with, or recovered from COVID-19 were included in the dataset. Where available, HLA class I and class II types were taken from metadata supplied by the sample provider and were not determined by assay-based typing. A de-identified subject ID, COVID-19 status, age in years and sex were almost always included in the sample metadata. The material from the prospective study consisted of cDNA or gDNA derived from T cells, B-cell-depleted T cells, or PBMCs. The repertoires were released in a freely available public database intended as a resource for research on the immune response to SARS-CoV-2. Samples were obtained from the ongoing ImmuneRACE study (first 160 participants) and from about 1,300 subjects provided by 6 global collaborators.

TCRbeta CDR3 regions were amplified from genomic DNA using the immunoSEQ Assay, a bias-controlled multiplex PCR. The authors' analysis ran thus. Nucleated cell counts per sample were estimated from amplification of reference gene primers within the assay. Sequence reads were collapsed and filtered to measure the absolute abundance of every unique TCRbeta CDR3 rearrangement. For each sample, productive Simpson clonality was calculated by taking the square root of Simpson's diversity index across productive rearrangements. TCRdb's version of the immuneACCESS table is confined to in-frame rearrangements and falls short of the full clone set. An unresolved V gene accounts for under half of the shortfall where checked; the remainder is of unknown origin. The DNA gave D and trimming, while V, J and clone size come from that table. This sample is represented by approximately 120,000 clones; around 90% of them were singletons. Of the sample, about 1.5% falls within the top ten clones.

Concerning this clone: Its binding antigen is unknown. No clone much larger than this one lies a single base away; base qualities are absent.

Findings and caveats that apply to the study as a whole: The amount of clinical and demographic metadata varied by source and participant and was provided uncurated.

Including cysteine and phenylalanine, the CDR3 has 14 amino acids. Of the read, only the CDR3 DNA is kept; its 42 bases are in frame from base 1. Trimming takes 7 bases from V and 8 bases from J, and the germline ends sit 20 bases apart. CDR1 and CDR2 are read off the germline V gene as SNHLY and FYNNEI. Whole blood was collected in K2EDTA tubes by collaborating institutions according to the institutions' own protocols. For TCRbeta analysis, collaborators shipped samples as frozen whole blood, isolated PBMCs, or DNA extracted from either of those sample types. The V gene is TRBV2 and the J gene is TRBJ1-2, and possibly TRBD1, on 5 matching bases. Sequenced: peripheral blood. The sequence derives from a human donor in a cohort sampled during active COVID-19. The CDR3 protein sequence reads: CASTLGRQGLGYTF. The sequenced DNA: TGTGCCAGCACCCTAGGTCGCCAGGGACTAGGCTACACCTTC. With the rest looked up from the reference TRBV2 and TRBJ1-2 genes rather than sequenced, the full variable domain is EPEVTQTPSHQVTQMGQEVILRCVPISNHLYFYWYRQILGQKVEFLVSFYNNEISEKSEIFDDQFSVERPDGSNFTLKIRSTKLEDSAMYFCASTLGRQGLGYTFGSGTRLTVV.